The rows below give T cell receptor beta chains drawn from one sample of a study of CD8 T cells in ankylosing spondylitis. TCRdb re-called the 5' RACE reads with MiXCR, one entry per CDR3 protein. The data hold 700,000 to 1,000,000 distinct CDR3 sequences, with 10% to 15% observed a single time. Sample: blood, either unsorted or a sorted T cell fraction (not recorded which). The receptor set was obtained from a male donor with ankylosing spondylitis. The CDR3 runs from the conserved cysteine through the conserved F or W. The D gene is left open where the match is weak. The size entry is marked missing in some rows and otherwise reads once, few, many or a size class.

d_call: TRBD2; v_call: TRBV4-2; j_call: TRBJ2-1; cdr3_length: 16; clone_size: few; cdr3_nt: TGTGCCAGCAGCCAAGATCAACTAGCGGCAGACAATGAGCAGTTCTTC; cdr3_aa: CASSQDQLAADNEQFF
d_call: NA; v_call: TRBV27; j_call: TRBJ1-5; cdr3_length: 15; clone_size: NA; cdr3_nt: TGTGCCAGCAGTCCACTCGATCGTCGCAATCAGCCCCAGCATTTT; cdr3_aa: CASSPLDRRNQPQHF
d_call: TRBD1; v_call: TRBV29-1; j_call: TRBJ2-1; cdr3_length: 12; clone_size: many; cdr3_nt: TGCAGCGCTGGGACAGCTTACAATGAGCAGTTCTTC; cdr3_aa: CSAGTAYNEQFF
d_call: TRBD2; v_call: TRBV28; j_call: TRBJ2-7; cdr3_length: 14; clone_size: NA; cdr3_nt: TGTGCCAGCAGCACACTAGCGGGGTCCTACGAGCAGTACTTC; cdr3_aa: CASSTLAGSYEQYF
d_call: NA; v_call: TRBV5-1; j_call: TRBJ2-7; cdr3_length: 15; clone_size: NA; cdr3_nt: TGCGCCAGCAGCCTGAATGCAGGGGTCTCCTACGAGCAGTACTTC; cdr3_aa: CASSLNAGVSYEQYF
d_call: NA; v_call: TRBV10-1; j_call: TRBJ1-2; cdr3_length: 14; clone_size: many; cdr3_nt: TGCGCCAGCAGTGAGTCGGGACACCGTCGGGGCTACACCTTC; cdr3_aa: CASSESGHRRGYTF
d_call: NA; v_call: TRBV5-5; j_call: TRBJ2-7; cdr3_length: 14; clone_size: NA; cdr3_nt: TGTGCCAGCAGCTTGGAGCGAAGGGGCAACGAGCAGTACTTC; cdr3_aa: CASSLERRGNEQYF
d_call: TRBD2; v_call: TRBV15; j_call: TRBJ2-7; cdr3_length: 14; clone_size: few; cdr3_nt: TGTGCCACCAGAGAGACTAGCGGTTCCTACGAGCAGTACTTC; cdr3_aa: CATRETSGSYEQYF
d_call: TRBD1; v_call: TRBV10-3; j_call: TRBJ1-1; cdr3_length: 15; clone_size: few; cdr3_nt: TGTGCCATCAGTGAGTCGGGACAGGGAGACACTGAAGCTTTCTTT; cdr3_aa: CAISESGQGDTEAFF
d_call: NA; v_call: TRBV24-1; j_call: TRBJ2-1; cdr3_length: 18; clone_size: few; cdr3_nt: TGTGCCACCAGTGATCCCCCCGGACGAGGTTACTCCTACAATGAGCAGTTCTTC; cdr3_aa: CATSDPPGRGYSYNEQFF
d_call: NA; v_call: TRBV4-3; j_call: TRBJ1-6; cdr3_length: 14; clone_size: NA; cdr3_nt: TGCGCCAGCAGCCAAGATTATGGGATTTCACCCCTCCACTTT; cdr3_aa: CASSQDYGISPLHF
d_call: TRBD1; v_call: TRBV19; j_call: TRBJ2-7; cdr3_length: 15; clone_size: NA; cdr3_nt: TGTGCCAGTAGTTTCTCCGGGACAGAGATCTACGAGCAGTACTTC; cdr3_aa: CASSFSGTEIYEQYF
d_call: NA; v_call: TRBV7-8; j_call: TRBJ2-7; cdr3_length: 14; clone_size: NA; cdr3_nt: TGTGCCAGCAGCTTAGTTATCCCGGGGACCGAGCAGTACTTC; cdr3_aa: CASSLVIPGTEQYF
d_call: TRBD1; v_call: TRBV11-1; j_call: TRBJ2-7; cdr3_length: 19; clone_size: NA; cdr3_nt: TGTGCCAGCAGCTTGCGACCTCCCGTATTCGGGACAGGACCCTACGAGCAGTACTTC; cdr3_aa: CASSLRPPVFGTGPYEQYF
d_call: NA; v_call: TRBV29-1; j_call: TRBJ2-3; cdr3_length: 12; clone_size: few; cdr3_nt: TGCAGCGCGAATACAGGGACAGATACGCAGTATTTT; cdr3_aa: CSANTGTDTQYF
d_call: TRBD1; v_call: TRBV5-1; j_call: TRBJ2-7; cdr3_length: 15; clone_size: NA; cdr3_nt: TGCGCCAGCAGCCGGGACAGGGGGCCCCCCTACGAGCAGTACTTC; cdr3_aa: CASSRDRGPPYEQYF
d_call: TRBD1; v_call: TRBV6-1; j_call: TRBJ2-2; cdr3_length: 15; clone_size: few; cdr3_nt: TGTGCCAGCAGTGGAGGGACAGGGGGACCCGGGGAGCTGTTTTTT; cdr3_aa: CASSGGTGGPGELFF
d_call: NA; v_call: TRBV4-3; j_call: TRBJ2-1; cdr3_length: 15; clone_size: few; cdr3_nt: TGCGCCAGCAGCCCCCTGACGGACGCCTACAATGAGCAGTTCTTC; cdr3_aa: CASSPLTDAYNEQFF
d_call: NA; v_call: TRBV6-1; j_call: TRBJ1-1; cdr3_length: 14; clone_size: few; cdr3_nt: TGTGCCAGCCTCAATCGGGGTAAGAACACTGAAGCTTTCTTT; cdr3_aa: CASLNRGKNTEAFF
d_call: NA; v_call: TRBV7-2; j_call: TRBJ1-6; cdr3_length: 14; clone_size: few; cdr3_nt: TGTGCCAGCAGCGCCGAAGGGAGTGATTCACCCCTCCACTTT; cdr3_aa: CASSAEGSDSPLHF
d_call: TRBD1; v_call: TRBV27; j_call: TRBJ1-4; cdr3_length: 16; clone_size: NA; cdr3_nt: TGTGCCAGCAGTTCACAGGGGTTTGCAACTAATGAAAAACTGTTTTTT; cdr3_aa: CASSSQGFATNEKLFF
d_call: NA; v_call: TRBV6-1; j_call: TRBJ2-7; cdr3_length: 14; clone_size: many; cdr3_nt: TGTGCCAGCAGTACCCCGGGACTCTCCTACGAGCAGTACTTC; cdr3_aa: CASSTPGLSYEQYF
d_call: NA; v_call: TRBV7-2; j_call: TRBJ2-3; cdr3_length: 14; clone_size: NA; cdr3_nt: TGTGCCAGCAGCGGTCCCCCCAATAGCCATACGCAGTATTTT; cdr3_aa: CASSGPPNSHTQYF
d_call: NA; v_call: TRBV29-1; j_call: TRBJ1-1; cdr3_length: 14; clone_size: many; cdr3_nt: TGCAGCGTTGTGGGGCCCAACTTGGGCACTGAAGCTTTCTTT; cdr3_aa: CSVVGPNLGTEAFF
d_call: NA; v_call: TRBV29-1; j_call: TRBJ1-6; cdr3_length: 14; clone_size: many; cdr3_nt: TGCAGCGTTGGGGAGGGCGGCGGTGATTCACCCCTCCACTTT; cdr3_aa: CSVGEGGGDSPLHF
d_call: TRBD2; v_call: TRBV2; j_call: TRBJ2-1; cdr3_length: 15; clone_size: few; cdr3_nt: TGTGCCAGCAGTGAAGCGGGTCAGCGGGAGAACGAGCAGTTCTTC; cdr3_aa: CASSEAGQRENEQFF
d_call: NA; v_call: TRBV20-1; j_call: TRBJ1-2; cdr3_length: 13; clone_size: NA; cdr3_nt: TGCAGTGCTAGGGTAATAAGGCGGGATGGCTACACCTTC; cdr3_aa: CSARVIRRDGYTF
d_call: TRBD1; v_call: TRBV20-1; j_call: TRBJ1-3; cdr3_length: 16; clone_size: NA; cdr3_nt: TGCAGTGCTGGGATGGACAGGGGGTACTCTGGAAACACCATATATTTT; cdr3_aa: CSAGMDRGYSGNTIYF
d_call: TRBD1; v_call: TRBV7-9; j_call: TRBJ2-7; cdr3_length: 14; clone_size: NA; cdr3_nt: TGTGCCAGCAGCTTTACGGGACAGAGCTACGAGCAGTACTTC; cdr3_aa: CASSFTGQSYEQYF
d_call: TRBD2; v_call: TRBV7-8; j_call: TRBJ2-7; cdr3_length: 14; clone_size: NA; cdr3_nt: TGTGCCAGCAGCTCAATAATAGCGGGCCACGAGCAGTACTTC; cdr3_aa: CASSSIIAGHEQYF
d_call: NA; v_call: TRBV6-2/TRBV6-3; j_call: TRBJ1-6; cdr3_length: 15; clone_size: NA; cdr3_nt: TGTGCCAGCAGTTACCGGCGAAGCTATAATTCACCCCTCCACTTT; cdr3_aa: CASSYRRSYNSPLHF
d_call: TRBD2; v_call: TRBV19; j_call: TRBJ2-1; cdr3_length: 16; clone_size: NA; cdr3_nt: TGTGCCAGTAGTGGGACTAGCGGGGGGGGATACAATGAGCAGTTCTTC; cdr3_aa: CASSGTSGGGYNEQFF
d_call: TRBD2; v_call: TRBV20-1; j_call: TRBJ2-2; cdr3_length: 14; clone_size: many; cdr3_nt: TGCAGTGTTCGGAGCGGGATGGGGACCGGGGAGCTGTTTTTT; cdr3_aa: CSVRSGMGTGELFF
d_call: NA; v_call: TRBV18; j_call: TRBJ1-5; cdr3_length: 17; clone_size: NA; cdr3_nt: TGTGCCAGCTCACAAACAGGTTCGGGCATTGGCAATCAGCCCCAGCATTTT; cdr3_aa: CASSQTGSGIGNQPQHF
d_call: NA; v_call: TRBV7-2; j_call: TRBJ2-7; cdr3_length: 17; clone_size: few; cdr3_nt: TGTGCCAGCAGCTTAGCGTGGGAAGCAGGCAGCTCCTACGAGCAGTACTTC; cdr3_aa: CASSLAWEAGSSYEQYF
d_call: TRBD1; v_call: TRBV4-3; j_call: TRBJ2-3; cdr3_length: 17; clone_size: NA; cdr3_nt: TGCGCCAGCAGCCAAGGTTCGACAGGGGGAGTCACAGATACGCAGTATTTT; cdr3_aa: CASSQGSTGGVTDTQYF
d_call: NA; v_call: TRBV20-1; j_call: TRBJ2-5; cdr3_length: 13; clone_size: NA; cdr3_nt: TGCAGTGCTAGCGGGAGAGGGGGGGCGACCCAGTACTTC; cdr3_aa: CSASGRGGATQYF
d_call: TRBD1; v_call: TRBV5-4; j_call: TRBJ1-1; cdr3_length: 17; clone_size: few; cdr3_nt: TGTGCCAGCAGCCCCGGTGGACAGGGCGGTTGGGACACTGAAGCTTTCTTT; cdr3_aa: CASSPGGQGGWDTEAFF
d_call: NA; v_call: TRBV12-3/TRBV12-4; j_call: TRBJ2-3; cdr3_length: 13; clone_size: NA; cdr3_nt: TGTGCCAGCACCTCACGTGGGACAGATACGCAGTATTTT; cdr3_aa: CASTSRGTDTQYF
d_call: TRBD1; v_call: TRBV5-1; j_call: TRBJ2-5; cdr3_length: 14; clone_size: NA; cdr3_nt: TGCGCCAGCAGCTTCACAGGGGAACGAGAGACCCAGTACTTC; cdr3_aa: CASSFTGERETQYF
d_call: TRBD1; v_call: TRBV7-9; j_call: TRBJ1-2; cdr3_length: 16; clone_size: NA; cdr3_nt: TGTGCCAGCAGCCCGAGGACAGGGTCCGGGAACTATGGCTACACCTTC; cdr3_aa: CASSPRTGSGNYGYTF
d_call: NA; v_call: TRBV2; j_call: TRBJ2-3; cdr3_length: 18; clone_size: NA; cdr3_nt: TGTACCCGCAGTAGCCTCCGGGGACTCACCTACTACACAGATACGCAGTATTTT; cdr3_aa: CTRSSLRGLTYYTDTQYF